These 5 T cell receptor beta chains were all obtained from the same sample, sequenced in a study of T cells in localized non-small cell lung cancer. TCRdb's table, derived via immunoSEQ multiplex PCR, lists solely in-frame clones and lacks some. The repertoire includes about 36,000 clones, around nine tenths of them detected once, and about 7.7% sits in the top ten. The sample consisted of peripheral blood, taken before any cancer treatment. These receptors all come from a woman aged 40-70 years with stage I lung adenocarcinoma.

V is TRBV18 and J is TRBJ1-4, with a tentative D call TRBD1 (5 bases). CDR3 length: 15 residues. The V end lost 2 bases, the J end lost 5 bases, and 12 bases lay between the germline ends. Per germline, CDR1 KGHSH and CDR2 LQKENI. CDR3 nucleotide sequence: TGTGCCAGCTCACCATCCAAGGGGCGCAATGAAAAACTGTTTTTT. Residues: CASSPSKGRNEKLFF.

Here the CDR3 reads CASTRQGPVYGYTF. CDR3 nucleotide sequence: TGTGCCAGTACCCGACAGGGGCCTGTCTATGGCTACACCTTC. The gene calls are TRBV19 and TRBJ1-2, with 8 bases that match TRBD1. Trimming at V came to 7 bases and at J to 4 bases, leaving 8 bases not matched to a gene. The germline V gene has CDR1 LNHDA and CDR2 SQIVND (reference sequence). There are 14 residues in the CDR3.

The V call is TRBV6-5, the J call TRBJ1-1; D unclear. This CDR3 has 13 residues. Germline CDR1 and CDR2: MNHEY and SVGAGI. V lost 5 bases to trimming and J lost 11 bases, with 18 bases between them. CDR3 in DNA: TGTGCCAGCAGTACTCACGGCTTAGTTGGGGCTTTCTTT. Encoded protein: CASSTHGLVGAFF.

The V gene is TRBV29-1, the J gene TRBJ2-5; possible D gene TRBD2, 5 bases. The CDR3 extends over 18 amino acids. Deletions cut 6 bases from V and 4 bases from J, with 30 bases between. Germline CDR1 reads SQVTM; CDR2 reads ANQGSEA. CDR3 bases: TGCAGCGTAACCCTAAATATTCCGACTACACTGAGACGAGAGACCCAGTACTTC. Translation: CSVTLNIPTTLRRETQYF.

The chain couples TRBV4-3 to TRBJ2-7, with D possibly TRBD2 on 7 matching bases. The CDR3 has 15 amino acids. V lost 6 bases and J 4 bases, leaving 19 bases between the germline ends. Germline V gene sequence: CDR1 LGHNA, CDR2 YSLEER. This chain's CDR3 is CASSRVGGSGYEQYF. The CDR3 coding sequence is TGCGCCAGCAGTAGAGTAGGGGGTAGCGGGTACGAGCAGTACTTC.